The 4 T cell receptor beta chains reported below all come from one sample, sequenced in a study of cytomegalovirus exposure and HLA in healthy donors. The PCR was carried out with 60 Vbeta primers and 13 Jbeta primers. TCRdb's copy holds only in-frame clones and misses some; the assay was immunoSEQ multiplex PCR. The sample has 200,000 or so clones; roughly 74% are singletons. Sequenced sample: PBMCs. Every receptor here comes from a woman aged 30 to 39 in good health and CMV-seropositive.

V is TRBV28 and J is TRBJ2-7; 8 bases match TRBD2. Per germline, CDR1 MDHEN and CDR2 SYDVKM. The CDR3 spans 14 residues. V was clipped by 7 bases and J by 3 bases; unmatched bases: 8. The CDR3 region has the DNA TGTGCCAGCACCACAGCGGGAGAAGGCTACGAGCAGTACTTC. Amino acids: CASTTAGEGYEQYF.

The chain is built from TRBV2 and TRBJ2-3, with D uncertain. Germline assignment: CDR1 SNHLY and CDR2 FYNNEI. V lost 6 bases, J lost 2 bases, and 9 bases lay in between. This CDR3 is 13 amino acids long. The CDR3 is CASRQTYTDTQYF. DNA of the CDR3: TGTGCCAGCAGACAGACATACACAGATACGCAGTATTTT.

The rearrangement joins TRBV7-2 to TRBJ2-1; TRBD2 matches 14 bases. This CDR3 region has 15 residues. Germline CDR1 is SGHTA and CDR2 is FQGNSA. Trimming removed 4 bases from V and 10 bases from J; junction bases left unmatched: 6. CDR3 sequence: CASSWGLAGEGEQFF. The CDR3 nucleotides read TGTGCCAGCAGCTGGGGACTAGCGGGAGAAGGGGAGCAGTTCTTC.

Regarding this clone: One junction end disagrees with the germline gene, perhaps due to a read error. The chain recombines TRBV29-1 with TRBJ1-3; D is undetermined. The germline V gene has CDR1 SQVTM and CDR2 ANQGSEA. This CDR3 has 11 residues. CDR3 DNA sequence: TGCAGCGTTGGGTCGGGAAGCACCATATATTTT. This encodes CSVGSGSTIYF.